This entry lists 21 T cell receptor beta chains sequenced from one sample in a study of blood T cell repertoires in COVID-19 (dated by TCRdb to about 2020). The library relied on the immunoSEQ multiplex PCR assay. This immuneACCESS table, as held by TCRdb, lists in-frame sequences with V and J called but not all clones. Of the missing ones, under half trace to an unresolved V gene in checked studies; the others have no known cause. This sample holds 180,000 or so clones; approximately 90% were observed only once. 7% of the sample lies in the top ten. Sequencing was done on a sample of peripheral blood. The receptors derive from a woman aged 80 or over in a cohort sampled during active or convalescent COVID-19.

As DNA, the CDR3 is TGTGCCAGCAGCCAAGATCTAGCGGCCAGCACAGATACGCAGTATTTT. The encoded protein is CASSQDLAASTDTQYF. V usage is TRBV3-1 (or the pseudogene TRBV3-2) and J usage is TRBJ2-3; 7 bases are shared with TRBD2. Trimming removed 0 bases from V and 0 bases from J; junction bases left unmatched: 3. The length of the CDR3 is 16 residues. Germline V gene lookup returns CDR1 LGHDT and CDR2 YNNKEL (reference sequence).

CDR3 coding DNA: TGTGCCAGTAGTATAGGAGGGGGGGCGACCCAGCCCCAGCATTTT. It is translated as CASSIGGGATQPQHF. The genes are TRBV19 and TRBJ1-5; D might be TRBD1 (6 bases). With 1 base removed from V and 7 bases from J, the gap between germline ends came to 14 bases. Germline V lookup: CDR1 LNHDA, CDR2 SQIVND (reference sequence). The CDR3 consists of 15 residues.

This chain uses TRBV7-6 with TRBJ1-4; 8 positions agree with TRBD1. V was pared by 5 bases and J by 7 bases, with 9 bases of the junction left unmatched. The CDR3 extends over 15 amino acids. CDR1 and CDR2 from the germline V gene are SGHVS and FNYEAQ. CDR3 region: CASSPRTGRTEKLFF. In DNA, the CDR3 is TGTGCCAGCAGCCCCAGGACAGGGAGGACTGAAAAACTGTTTTTT.

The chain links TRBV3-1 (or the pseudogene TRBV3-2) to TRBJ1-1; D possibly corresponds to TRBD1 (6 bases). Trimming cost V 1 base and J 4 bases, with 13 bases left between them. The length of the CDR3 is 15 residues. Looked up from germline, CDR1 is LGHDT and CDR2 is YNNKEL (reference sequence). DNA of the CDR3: TGTGCCAGCAGCCAAGGAGAGACCAGGGGCACTGAAGCTTTCTTT. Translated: CASSQGETRGTEAFF.

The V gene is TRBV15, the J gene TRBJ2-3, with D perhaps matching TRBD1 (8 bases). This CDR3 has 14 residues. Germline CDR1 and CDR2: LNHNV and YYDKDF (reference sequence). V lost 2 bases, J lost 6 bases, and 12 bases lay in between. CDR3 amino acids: CATSRYRGGDTQYF. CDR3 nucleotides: TGTGCCACCAGCAGATACAGGGGGGGGGATACGCAGTATTTT.

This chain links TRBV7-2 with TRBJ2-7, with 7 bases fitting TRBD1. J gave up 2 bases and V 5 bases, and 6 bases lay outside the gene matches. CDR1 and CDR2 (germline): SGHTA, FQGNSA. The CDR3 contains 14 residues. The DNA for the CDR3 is TGTGCCAGCAGCCCTAGACAGGGCCCCTACGAGCAGTACTTC. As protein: CASSPRQGPYEQYF.

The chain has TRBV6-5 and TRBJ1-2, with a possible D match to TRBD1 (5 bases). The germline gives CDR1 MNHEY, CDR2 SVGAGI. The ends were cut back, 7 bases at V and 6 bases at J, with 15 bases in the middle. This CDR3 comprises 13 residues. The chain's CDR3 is CASTPGRQNGYTF. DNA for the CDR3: TGTGCCAGCACCCCAGGGCGGCAGAATGGCTACACCTTC.

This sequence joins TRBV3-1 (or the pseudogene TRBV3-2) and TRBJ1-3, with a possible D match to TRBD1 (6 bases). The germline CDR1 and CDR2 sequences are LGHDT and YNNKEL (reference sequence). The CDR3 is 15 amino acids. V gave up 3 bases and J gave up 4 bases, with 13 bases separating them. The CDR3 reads CASSQGQGSGNTIYF. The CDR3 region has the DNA TGTGCCAGCAGCCAGGGGCAGGGGTCCGGAAACACCATATATTTT.

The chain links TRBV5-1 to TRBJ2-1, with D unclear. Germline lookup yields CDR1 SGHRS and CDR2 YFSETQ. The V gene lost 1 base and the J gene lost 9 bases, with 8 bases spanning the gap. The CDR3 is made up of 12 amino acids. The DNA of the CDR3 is TGCGCCAGCAGCTTGACGAGATTTGAGCAGTTCTTC. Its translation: CASSLTRFEQFF.

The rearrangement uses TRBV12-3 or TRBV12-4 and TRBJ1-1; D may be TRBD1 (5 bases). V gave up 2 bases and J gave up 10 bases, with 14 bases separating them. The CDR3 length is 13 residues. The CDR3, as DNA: TGTGCCAGCAGTTTACGTCAGGGCGGGGTAGCTTTCTTT. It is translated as CASSLRQGGVAFF.

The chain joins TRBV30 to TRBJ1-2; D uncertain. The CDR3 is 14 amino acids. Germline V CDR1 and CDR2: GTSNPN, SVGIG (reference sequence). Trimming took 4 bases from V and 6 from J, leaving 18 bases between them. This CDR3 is CAWTPGQVTDGYTF. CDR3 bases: TGTGCCTGGACCCCTGGGCAGGTCACGGATGGCTACACCTTC. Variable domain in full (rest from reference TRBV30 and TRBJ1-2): SQTIHQWPATLVQPVGSPLSLECTVEGTSNPNLYWYRQAAGRGLQLLFYSVGIGQISSEVPQNLSASRPQDRQFILSSKKLLLSDSGFYLCAWTPGQVTDGYTFGSGTRLTVV.

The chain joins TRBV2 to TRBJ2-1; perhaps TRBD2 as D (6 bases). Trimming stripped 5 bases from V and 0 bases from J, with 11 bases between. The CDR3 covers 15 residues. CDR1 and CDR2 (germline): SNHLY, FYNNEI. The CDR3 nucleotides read TGTGCCAGCAGTCCGGGACTCCTCTCCTACAATGAGCAGTTCTTC. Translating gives CASSPGLLSYNEQFF.

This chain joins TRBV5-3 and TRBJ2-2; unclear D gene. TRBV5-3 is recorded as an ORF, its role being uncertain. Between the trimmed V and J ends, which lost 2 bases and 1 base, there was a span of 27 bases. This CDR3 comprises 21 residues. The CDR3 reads CARSLSCVPYFLSQNTGELFF. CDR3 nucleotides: TGTGCCAGAAGCTTAAGCTGCGTCCCGTACTTTTTAAGCCAGAACACCGGGGAGCTGTTTTTT.

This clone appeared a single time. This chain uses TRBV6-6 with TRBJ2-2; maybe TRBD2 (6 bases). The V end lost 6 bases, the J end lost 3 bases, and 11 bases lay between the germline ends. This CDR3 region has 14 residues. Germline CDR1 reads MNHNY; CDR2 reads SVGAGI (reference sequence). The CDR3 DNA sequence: TGTGCCAGCAGGGGGGGTAAGGACACCGGGGAGCTGTTTTTT. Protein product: CASRGGKDTGELFF.

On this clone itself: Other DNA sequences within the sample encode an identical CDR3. The CDR3 spells CASSLRASPLHF. The CDR3 bases are TGTGCCAGCAGTTTGCGGGCTTCACCCCTCCACTTT. This chain connects TRBV28 to TRBJ1-6; D is ambiguous. The CDR3 has 12 amino acids. Germline V CDR1 and CDR2: MDHEN, SYDVKM. Trimming removed 3 bases from V and 9 bases from J, with 6 bases in between. The whole variable domain, filled in from reference TRBV28 and TRBJ1-6, reads DVKVTQSSRYLVKRTGEKVFLECVQDMDHENMFWYRQDPGLGLRLIYFSYDVKMKEKGDIPEGYSVSREKKERFSLILESASTNQTSMYLCASSLRASPLHFGNGTRLTVT.

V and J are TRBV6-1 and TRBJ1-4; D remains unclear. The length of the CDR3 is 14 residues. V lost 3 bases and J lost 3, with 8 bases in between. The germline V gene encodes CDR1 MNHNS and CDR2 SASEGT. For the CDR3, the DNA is TGTGCCAGCAGTGAGCGAGGGTCTAATGAAAAACTGTTTTTT. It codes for CASSERGSNEKLFF.

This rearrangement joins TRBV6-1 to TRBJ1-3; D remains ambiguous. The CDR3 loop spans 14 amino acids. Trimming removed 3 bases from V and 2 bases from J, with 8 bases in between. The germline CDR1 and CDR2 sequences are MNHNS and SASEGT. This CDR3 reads CASSDAGTGNTIYF. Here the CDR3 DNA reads TGTGCCAGCAGTGACGCAGGTACTGGAAACACCATATATTTT.

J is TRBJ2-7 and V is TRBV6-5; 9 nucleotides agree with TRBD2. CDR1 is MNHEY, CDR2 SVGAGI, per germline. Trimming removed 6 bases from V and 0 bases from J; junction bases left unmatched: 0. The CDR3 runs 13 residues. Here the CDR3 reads CASRTSGSYEQYV. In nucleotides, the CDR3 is TGTGCCAGCAGGACTAGCGGCTCCTACGAGCAGTACGTC.

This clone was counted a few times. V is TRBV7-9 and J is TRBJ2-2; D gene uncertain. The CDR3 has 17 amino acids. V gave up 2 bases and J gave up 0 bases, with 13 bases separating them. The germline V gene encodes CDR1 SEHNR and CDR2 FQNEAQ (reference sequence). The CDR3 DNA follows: TGTGCCAGCAGCTTATTAGTGAGAAGATCGAACACCGGGGAGCTGTTTTTT. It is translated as CASSLLVRRSNTGELFF. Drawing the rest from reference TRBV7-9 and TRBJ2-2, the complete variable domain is DTGVSQNPRHKITKRGQNVTFRCDPISEHNRLYWYRQTLGQGPEFLTYFQNEAQLEKSRLLSDRFSAERPKGSFSTLEIQRTEQGDSAMYLCASSLLVRRSNTGELFFGEGSRLTVL.

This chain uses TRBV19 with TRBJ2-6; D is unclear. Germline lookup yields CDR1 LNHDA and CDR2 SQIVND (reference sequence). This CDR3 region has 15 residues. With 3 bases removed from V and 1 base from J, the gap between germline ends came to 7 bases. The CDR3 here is CASSIITSGANVLTF. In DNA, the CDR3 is TGTGCCAGTAGTATTATTACATCTGGGGCCAACGTCCTGACTTTC.

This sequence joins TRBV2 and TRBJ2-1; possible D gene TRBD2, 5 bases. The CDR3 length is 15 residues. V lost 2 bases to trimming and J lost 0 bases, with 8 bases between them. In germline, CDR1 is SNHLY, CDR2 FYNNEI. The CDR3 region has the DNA TGTGCCAGCAGTGAACTAGGGAGCTCCTACAATGAGCAGTTCTTC. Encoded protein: CASSELGSSYNEQFF.